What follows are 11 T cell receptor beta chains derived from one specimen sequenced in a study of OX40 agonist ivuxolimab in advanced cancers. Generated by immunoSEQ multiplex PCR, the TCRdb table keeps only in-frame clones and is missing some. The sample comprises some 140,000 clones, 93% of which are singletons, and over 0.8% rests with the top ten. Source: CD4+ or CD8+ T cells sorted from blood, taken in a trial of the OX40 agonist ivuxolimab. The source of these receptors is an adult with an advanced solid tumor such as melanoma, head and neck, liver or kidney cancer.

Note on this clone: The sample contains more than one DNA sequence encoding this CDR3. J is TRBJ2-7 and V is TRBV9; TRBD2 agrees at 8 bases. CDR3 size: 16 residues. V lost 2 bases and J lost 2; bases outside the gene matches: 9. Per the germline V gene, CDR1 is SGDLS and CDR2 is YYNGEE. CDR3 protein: CASSVRPGTRAYEQYF. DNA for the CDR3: TGTGCCAGCAGCGTGCGCCCGGGGACTAGAGCCTACGAGCAGTACTTC. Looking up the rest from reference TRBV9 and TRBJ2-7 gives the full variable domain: DSGVTQTPKHLITATGQRVTLRCSPRSGDLSVYWYQQSLDQGLQFLIQYYNGEERAKGNILERFSAQQFPDLHSELNLSSLELGDSALYFCASSVRPGTRAYEQYFGPGTRLTVT.

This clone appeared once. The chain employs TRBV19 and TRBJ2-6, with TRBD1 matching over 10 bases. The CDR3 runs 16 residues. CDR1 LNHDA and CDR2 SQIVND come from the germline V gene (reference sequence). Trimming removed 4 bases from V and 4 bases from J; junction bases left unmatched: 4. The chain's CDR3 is CASSTRQGAGANVLTF. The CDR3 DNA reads TGTGCCAGTAGTACCCGACAGGGGGCCGGGGCCAACGTCCTGACTTTC. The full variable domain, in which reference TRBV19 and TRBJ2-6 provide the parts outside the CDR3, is DGGITQSPKYLFRKEGQNVTLSCEQNLNHDAMYWYRQDPGQGLRLIYYSQIVNDFQKGDIAEGYSVSREKKESFPLTVTSAQKNPTAFYLCASSTRQGAGANVLTFGAGSRLTVL.

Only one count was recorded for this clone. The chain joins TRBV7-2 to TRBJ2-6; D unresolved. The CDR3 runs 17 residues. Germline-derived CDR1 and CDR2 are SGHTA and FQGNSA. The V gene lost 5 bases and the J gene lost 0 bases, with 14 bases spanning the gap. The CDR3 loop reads CASSAGVPYSGANVLTF. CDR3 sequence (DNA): TGTGCCAGCAGCGCTGGGGTTCCCTACTCTGGGGCCAACGTCCTGACTTTC.

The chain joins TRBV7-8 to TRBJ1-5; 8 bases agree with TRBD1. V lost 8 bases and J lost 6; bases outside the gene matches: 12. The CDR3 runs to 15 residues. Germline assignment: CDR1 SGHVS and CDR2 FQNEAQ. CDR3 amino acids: CASHSGQGAGQPQHF. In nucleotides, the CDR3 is TGTGCCAGCCATTCGGGGCAGGGGGCCGGTCAGCCCCAGCATTTT. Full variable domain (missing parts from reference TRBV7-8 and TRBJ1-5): GAGVSQSPRYKVAKRGQDVALRCDPISGHVSLFWYQQALGQGPEFLTYFQNEAQLDKSGLPSDRFFAERPEGSVSTLKIQRTQQEDSAVYLCASHSGQGAGQPQHFGDGTRLSIL.

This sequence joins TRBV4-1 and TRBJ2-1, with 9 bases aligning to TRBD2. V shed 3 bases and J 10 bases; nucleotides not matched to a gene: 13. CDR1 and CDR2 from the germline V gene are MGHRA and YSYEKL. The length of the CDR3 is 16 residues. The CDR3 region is CASSQDTSGRSGEQFF. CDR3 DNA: TGCGCCAGCAGCCAGGATACTAGCGGGCGGTCGGGGGAGCAGTTCTTC.

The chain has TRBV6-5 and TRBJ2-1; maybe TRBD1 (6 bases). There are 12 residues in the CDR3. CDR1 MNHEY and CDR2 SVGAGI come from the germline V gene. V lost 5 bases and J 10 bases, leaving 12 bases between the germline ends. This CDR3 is CASSQYREEQFF. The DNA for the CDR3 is TGTGCCAGCAGTCAGTACAGGGAGGAGCAGTTCTTC.

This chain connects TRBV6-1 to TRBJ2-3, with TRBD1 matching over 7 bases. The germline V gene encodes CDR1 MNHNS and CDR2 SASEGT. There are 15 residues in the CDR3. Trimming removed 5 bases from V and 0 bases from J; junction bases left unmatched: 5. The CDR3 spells CASSPPRGSTDTQYF. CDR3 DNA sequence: TGTGCCAGCAGTCCACCCAGGGGGAGCACAGATACGCAGTATTTT.

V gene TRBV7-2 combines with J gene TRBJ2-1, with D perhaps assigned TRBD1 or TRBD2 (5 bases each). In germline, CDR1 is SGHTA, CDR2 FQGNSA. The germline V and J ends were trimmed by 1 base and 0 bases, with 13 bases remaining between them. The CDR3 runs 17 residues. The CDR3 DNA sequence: TGTGCCAGCAGCTTAGAGGGGACCGCTTACTCCTACAATGAGCAGTTCTTC. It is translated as CASSLEGTAYSYNEQFF.

This CDR3 reads CASSSQWGESEQYF. CDR3 nucleotides: TGTGCCAGCAGCTCCCAATGGGGCGAGAGCGAGCAGTACTTC. The V and J genes are TRBV7-2 and TRBJ2-7; D is perhaps TRBD1 (5 bases). Looked up from germline, CDR1 is SGHTA and CDR2 is FQGNSA. V was cut by 4 bases and J by 6 bases, with 16 bases left in between. This CDR3 region has 14 residues.

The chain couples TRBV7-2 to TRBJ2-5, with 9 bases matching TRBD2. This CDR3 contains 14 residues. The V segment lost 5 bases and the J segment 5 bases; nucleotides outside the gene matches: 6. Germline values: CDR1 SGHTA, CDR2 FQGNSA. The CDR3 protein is CASSPGTSWETQYF. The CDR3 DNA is TGTGCCAGCAGCCCGGGGACTAGCTGGGAGACCCAGTACTTC.

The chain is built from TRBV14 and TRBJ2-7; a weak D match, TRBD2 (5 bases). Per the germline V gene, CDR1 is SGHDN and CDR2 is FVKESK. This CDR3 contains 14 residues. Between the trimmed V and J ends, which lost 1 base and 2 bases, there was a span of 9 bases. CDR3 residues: CASSQGGPPYEQYF. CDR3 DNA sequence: TGTGCCAGCAGCCAAGGAGGGCCGCCCTACGAGCAGTACTTC.